One and the same sample provided the 17 T cell receptor beta chains below, sequenced in a study of T cells in Graves' hyperthyroidism and ophthalmopathy. There were TCR beta CDR3 regions amplified from RNA transcripts. The HTBI primer set served for first-round RT-PCR of the TCR CDR3. MiXCR, applied by TCRdb to the multiplex PCR reads, yields one record per CDR3 protein. This table holds roughly 380,000 distinct CDR3 sequences, under 20% found once. The sequenced material came from blood. The receptors stem from a young woman with Graves' hyperthyroidism.

This clonotype is a singleton in its sample. The chain has TRBV20-1 and TRBJ2-5; 12 bases are a match to TRBD2. Germline V gene sequence: CDR1 DFQATT, CDR2 SNEGSKA (reference sequence). The V gene end was trimmed by 5 bases and the J gene end by 1 base; junction bases not matched to a gene: 11. This CDR3 comprises 17 residues. The CDR3 bases are TGCAGTGCTCAATCAACTAGCGGGGGGCCTACCCAAGAGACCCAGTACTTC. Amino acids: CSAQSTSGGPTQETQYF.

There are many counts of this clonotype. V usage is TRBV20-1 and J usage is TRBJ2-5; the D gene could be TRBD1 or TRBD2 (5 bases each). From germline, CDR1 is DFQATT and CDR2 SNEGSKA (reference sequence). CDR3 length: 15 residues. Trimming took 5 bases from V and 3 from J, leaving 19 bases between them. In DNA form, the CDR3 reads TGCAGTGCTTGGTCCGCCGGGACCGCGAAAGAGACCCAGTACTTC. It yields the protein CSAWSAGTAKETQYF.

This clonotype was detected ten times or more. The genes are TRBV6-1 and TRBJ1-1, with no clear D. This CDR3 region has 18 residues. Germline loops: CDR1 MNHNS, CDR2 SASEGT. The germline V and J ends were trimmed by 2 bases and 5 bases, with 24 bases remaining between them. In DNA, the CDR3 is TGTGCCAGCAGTGAACCCCCAATCGGCGGGTCACTAAGGACTGAAGCTTTCTTT. Encoded protein: CASSEPPIGGSLRTEAFF.

This clonotype showed up just a few times. The chain has TRBV4-2 and TRBJ2-7; 10 bases line up with TRBD1. Germline V gene data show CDR1 as LGHNA and CDR2 as YNFKEQ. CDR3 length equals 15 residues. Trimming removed 0 bases from V and 5 bases from J; junction bases left unmatched: 4. CDR3 in amino acids: CASSQEGTGDDEQYF. The CDR3 DNA sequence: TGTGCCAGCAGCCAAGAGGGGACAGGGGACGACGAGCAGTACTTC.

This clonotype appeared many times. The chain carries TRBV28 and TRBJ1-5; D is ambiguous. The CDR3 consists of 14 residues. The germline CDR1 and CDR2 sequences are MDHEN and SYDVKM. V was clipped by 10 bases and J by 2 bases, with 15 bases between them. CDR3 sequence (DNA): TGTGCCACCCTACGCATGGTTGGCAATCAGCCCCAGCATTTT. Its translation: CATLRMVGNQPQHF.

This clonotype was picked up many times. The genes are TRBV28 and TRBJ1-5; D possibly corresponds to TRBD1 (5 bases). Germline V CDR1 and CDR2: MDHEN, SYDVKM. Trimming shortened V by 5 bases and J by 7 bases, and 12 bases separated the two germline ends. The CDR3 has 13 residues. CDR3 sequence reads: CASSMRGGQPQHF. The CDR3 nucleotides are TGTGCCAGCAGTATGAGGGGAGGACAGCCCCAGCATTTT.

The gene calls are TRBV12-3 or TRBV12-4 and TRBJ1-2; 10 nucleotides agree with TRBD1. The CDR3 runs 17 residues. Trimming at V came to 6 bases and at J to 3 bases, leaving 13 bases not matched to a gene. The CDR3 protein is CASSRGSGTGAYYGYTF. CDR3 bases: TGTGCCAGCAGCCGCGGATCCGGGACAGGGGCTTACTATGGCTACACCTTC.

This clonotype was observed many times. This chain links TRBV6-4 with TRBJ1-5; TRBD1 is a possible D gene (6 bases). Germline V lookup: CDR1 MRHNA, CDR2 SNTAGT. CDR3 length: 15 residues. Trimming pared 4 bases from V and 5 bases from J, leaving 15 bases between. The CDR3 DNA is TGTGCCAGCAGTGGGCAGTGGGGGCTGGATCAGCCCCAGCATTTT. Amino acid sequence: CASSGQWGLDQPQHF.

This clonotype was observed a few times. The chain couples TRBV12-3 or TRBV12-4 to TRBJ2-5; 9 bases match TRBD1. V shed 5 bases and J 2 bases; nucleotides not matched to a gene: 6. CDR3 length: 15 residues. The CDR3 loop reads CASSPRDRAQETQYF. The CDR3 region has the DNA TGTGCCAGCAGTCCCCGGGACAGGGCGCAAGAGACCCAGTACTTC.

V usage is TRBV12-3 or TRBV12-4 and J usage is TRBJ1-1; D is possibly TRBD1 (6 bases). Deletions cut 5 bases from V and 2 bases from J, with 12 bases between. This CDR3 is built from 14 residues. The chain's CDR3 is CASSPPQGNTEAFF. CDR3 nucleotides: TGTGCCAGCAGTCCCCCACAGGGAAACACTGAAGCTTTCTTT.

The table lists this clonotype with many counts. The gene calls are TRBV4-1 and TRBJ1-2; 10 nucleotides align to TRBD1. Per the germline V gene, CDR1 is MGHRA and CDR2 is YSYEKL. J was trimmed by 3 bases and V by 1 base; bases with no gene match: 5. The CDR3 is 16 residues long. This CDR3 is CASSQGGTGVDYGYTF. The CDR3 coding sequence is TGCGCCAGCAGCCAAGGGGGGACAGGGGTGGACTATGGCTACACCTTC.

This clonotype was counted many times. V usage is TRBV7-2 and J usage is TRBJ2-5; D remains ambiguous. The germline V gene encodes CDR1 SGHTA and CDR2 FQGNSA. This CDR3 region has 13 residues. V was clipped by 6 bases and J by 1 base, with 9 bases between them. In DNA form, the CDR3 reads TGTGCCAGCAGTTCGGGTGTCCAAGAGACCCAGTACTTC. Translating it yields CASSSGVQETQYF.

This clonotype showed up many times. V gene TRBV9 combines with J gene TRBJ1-1; D is unresolved. CDR1 is SGDLS and CDR2 is YYNGEE in the germline V gene. There are 12 residues in the CDR3. The V end lost 9 bases, the J end lost 4 bases, and 13 bases lay between the germline ends. The DNA for the CDR3 is TGTGCCACGGGCAGCATGGGCACTGAAGCTTTCTTT. This translates into CATGSMGTEAFF.

This clonotype appeared many times. The chain links TRBV10-3 to TRBJ2-2, with unresolved D. The V gene's germline CDR1 is ENHRY and CDR2 SYGVKD. V was shortened by 3 bases and J by 0 bases, with 23 bases between the two germline ends. The length of the CDR3 is 20 residues. The CDR3 spells CAISDRAPGARGTNTGELFF. Written as DNA, the CDR3 is TGTGCCATCAGTGATAGGGCCCCTGGAGCTCGAGGAACGAACACCGGGGAGCTGTTTTTT.

Worth noting for this clonotype: One end of the junction varies from germline; a read error may be responsible. This chain links TRBV18 with TRBJ2-5; D is unresolved. This CDR3 is built from 16 residues. Germline V gives CDR1 KGHSH, CDR2 LQKENI. CDR3 residues: CASSPKTPGVVLTQYF. The CDR3 region has the DNA TGTGCCAGCTCACCTAAGACTCCCGGAGTTGTTTTGACCCAATACTTC.

In its sample, this clonotype was seen a few times. This may be a read error: a much more frequent sequence differs by one nucleotide. The J gene is TRBJ1-5, the V gene TRBV5-1; D is unclear. Looked up from germline, CDR1 is SGHRS and CDR2 is YFSETQ. CDR3 length equals 13 residues. The CDR3 loop reads CASRSSAGQPQQF. As DNA, the CDR3 is TGCGCCAGCCGATCTTCGGCGGGTCAGCCCCAGCAGTTT.

The chain combines TRBV19 with TRBJ1-6; weak D call: TRBD1 (5 bases). The CDR3 contains 14 residues. CDR1 and CDR2 from the germline V gene are LNHDA and SQIVND (reference sequence). Trimming removed 8 bases at V and 11 bases at J, with 19 bases between. The CDR3 DNA is TGTGCCAGTTGGACCAGGGAAATTGGGACACCCCTCCACTTT. Translated, it gives CASWTREIGTPLHF.